This T cell receptor beta chain was profiled in a study of beta chain features in type 1 diabetes. At the level of the study: In all, more than 90,000,000 sorted cells from all samples were analyzed. Notes on the study in general: Patients and controls would share equally any PCR tilt toward shorter templates.

CDR3 length equals 14 residues. Germline V gene lookup returns CDR1 KGHSH and CDR2 LQKENI. J was trimmed by 6 bases and V by 4 bases; bases with no gene match: 4. Expressed TCRB transcripts were sequenced, since all the RNA that had been isolated was reverse transcribed. Measured with immunoSEQ multiplex PCR; TCRdb has only the in-frame clones, and not every one. There are more than 130,000 clones in the sample; around 7% occur only once, and roughly 1.4% lies in the top ten. For this clone: What it binds is not known.

The chain joins TRBV18 to TRBJ2-7; 12 bases agree with TRBD2. The clonotype originates from a woman aged 25 to 45 in good health. Sequenced material: central memory CD4+ T cells from blood. The CDR3 loop reads CASSRSSGRVEQYF. The CDR3 nucleotides read TGTGCCAGCTCACGCTCTAGCGGGAGGGTCGAGCAGTACTTC.